One sample yielded the 32 T cell receptor beta chains listed below, sequenced in a study of blood T cell repertoires in COVID-19. Some clones are missing from TCRdb's copy, which holds only in-frame ones; the method was immunoSEQ multiplex PCR. The repertoire has tens of thousands of clones, around 93% of them found once; the top ten carry less than 20%. Sequencing was done on a sample of peripheral blood. These receptors were taken from a woman aged 25 to 39 in a cohort sampled during active COVID-19.

V gene TRBV18 combines with J gene TRBJ2-2; TRBD2 agrees at 14 bases. In germline, CDR1 is KGHSH, CDR2 LQKENI. The V gene end was trimmed by 3 bases and the J gene end by 5 bases; junction bases not matched to a gene: 5. This CDR3 spans 17 amino acids. The CDR3 DNA follows: TGTGCCAGCTCACCCGGGACTAGCGGGAGTGGTACCGGGGAGCTGTTTTTT. Translating gives CASSPGTSGSGTGELFF.

The gene calls are TRBV9 and TRBJ1-2; D perhaps matches TRBD1 (6 bases). This CDR3 has 15 residues. The germline V gene has CDR1 SGDLS and CDR2 YYNGEE. The V gene lost 0 bases and the J gene lost 2 bases, with 11 bases spanning the gap. CDR3 sequence reads: CASSVGNTGNYGYTF. The CDR3 coding sequence is TGTGCCAGCAGCGTAGGAAACACAGGGAACTATGGCTACACCTTC. Looking up the rest from reference TRBV9 and TRBJ1-2 gives the full variable domain: DSGVTQTPKHLITATGQRVTLRCSPRSGDLSVYWYQQSLDQGLQFLIQYYNGEERAKGNILERFSAQQFPDLHSELNLSSLELGDSALYFCASSVGNTGNYGYTFGSGTRLTVV.

The rearrangement joins TRBV29-1 to TRBJ1-3; 9 bases align to TRBD1. Trimming at V came to 6 bases and at J to 2 bases, leaving 5 bases not matched to a gene. Germline V gives CDR1 SQVTM, CDR2 ANQGSEA. The CDR3 has 14 amino acids. DNA for the CDR3: TGCAGCGTCGCCGGGACAGGGACTGGAAACACCATATATTTT. Translated: CSVAGTGTGNTIYF.

The rearrangement joins TRBV6-2 or TRBV6-3 to TRBJ2-4; 10 positions agree with TRBD2. This CDR3 spans 15 amino acids. The V segment lost 4 bases and the J segment 4 bases; nucleotides outside the gene matches: 4. CDR1 is MNHEY, CDR2 SVGEGT, per germline. As DNA, the CDR3 is TGTGCCAGCAGTTCTAGCGGGAGAGCTAAAAACATTCAGTACTTC. Translated, it gives CASSSSGRAKNIQYF.

The chain has TRBV6-4 and TRBJ2-1; possibly TRBD2 for D (5 bases). Deletions cut 4 bases from V and 8 bases from J, with 9 bases between. The CDR3 loop spans 12 amino acids. CDR1 and CDR2 from the germline V gene are MRHNA and SNTAGT. For the CDR3, the DNA is TGTGCCAGCAGTGGGACTTGGGATGAGCAGTTCTTC. The encoded protein is CASSGTWDEQFF.

This clone was recorded a few times. V and J are TRBV5-1 and TRBJ2-1, with 8 bases identical to TRBD2. The germline gives CDR1 SGHRS, CDR2 YFSETQ. Trimming at V came to 5 bases and at J to 5 bases, leaving 9 bases not matched to a gene. This CDR3 spans 15 amino acids. The CDR3 DNA reads TGCGCCAGCAGGTGGACCGGGAGGGCTGACAATGAGCAGTTCTTC. This encodes CASRWTGRADNEQFF. The full variable domain, rest sourced from reference TRBV5-1 and TRBJ2-1, is KAGVTQTPRYLIKTRGQQVTLSCSPISGHRSVSWYQQTPGQGLQFLFEYFSETQRNKGNFPGRFSGRQFSNSRSEMNVSTLELGDSALYLCASRWTGRADNEQFFGPGTRLTVL.

The chain recombines TRBV7-9 with TRBJ2-7; TRBD1 is a possible D gene (5 bases). V lost 4 bases, J lost 0 bases, and 7 bases lay in between. Germline CDR1 reads SEHNR; CDR2 reads FQNEAQ (reference sequence). The CDR3 is 13 amino acids. The CDR3 region has the DNA TGTGCCAGCAGCTACAGGAGCTCCTACGAGCAGTACTTC. It encodes CASSYRSSYEQYF.

The CDR3, as DNA: TGTGCCAGCAGCTTAGCCCCGGCCGCTATCCTAGCGGGAGGAGATACGCAGTATTTT. This encodes CASSLAPAAILAGGDTQYF. The chain uses TRBV7-9 and TRBJ2-3; 11 bases map to TRBD2. This CDR3 is 19 amino acids long. V lost 0 bases, J lost 5 bases, and 13 bases stayed unmatched. Germline V gene lookup returns CDR1 SEHNR and CDR2 FQNEAQ (reference sequence).

The CDR3 nucleotides are TGTGCCAGCAGCGTACCTCTAGCCGCTCCTTCGGCTTATGGCTACACCTTC. Amino acid sequence: CASSVPLAAPSAYGYTF. V usage is TRBV5-4 and J usage is TRBJ1-2, with D unclear. The CDR3 sequence is 17 residues long. V lost 4 bases, J lost 5 bases, and 24 bases lay in between. CDR1 is SGHNT, CDR2 YYREEE, per germline (reference sequence).

The V and J genes are TRBV27 and TRBJ2-5, with 8 bases aligning to TRBD1. CDR3 size: 14 residues. Germline V gene lookup returns CDR1 MNHEY and CDR2 SMNVEV (reference sequence). The V segment lost 8 bases and the J segment 3 bases; nucleotides outside the gene matches: 8. The CDR3 nucleotides read TGTGCCAGCTTGCTGGCGGACAGGGAAGAGACCCAGTACTTC. It codes for CASLLADREETQYF.

The chain employs TRBV7-9 and TRBJ2-7; 10 bases agree with TRBD2. The CDR3 totals 17 residues. The V segment lost 5 bases and the J segment 2 bases; nucleotides outside the gene matches: 12. Germline CDR1 is SEHNR and CDR2 is FQNEAQ (reference sequence). The CDR3 region has the DNA TGTGCCAGCAGCCCACCCCTAGCGGGAGAAGGGGCCTACGAGCAGTACTTC. Protein: CASSPPLAGEGAYEQYF. Full variable domain (missing parts from reference TRBV7-9 and TRBJ2-7): DTGVSQNPRHKITKRGQNVTFRCDPISEHNRLYWYRQTLGQGPEFLTYFQNEAQLEKSRLLSDRFSAERPKGSFSTLEIQRTEQGDSAMYLCASSPPLAGEGAYEQYFGPGTRLTVT.

Only one count was recorded for this clone. The chain links TRBV27 to TRBJ2-2, with TRBD1 matching 9 bases. Trimming took 4 bases from V and 2 from J; bases not matched to a gene: 8. The CDR3 length is 17 residues. Germline values: CDR1 MNHEY, CDR2 SMNVEV (reference sequence). The CDR3 is CASSYKQGALNTGELFF. The CDR3 region has the DNA TGTGCCAGCAGTTACAAACAGGGGGCGCTTAACACCGGGGAGCTGTTTTTT.

The chain uses TRBV24-1 and TRBJ2-5, with 10 positions matching TRBD1. The length of the CDR3 is 15 residues. Germline V CDR1 and CDR2: KGHDR, SFDVKD. Trimming took 9 bases from V and 5 from J; bases not matched to a gene: 11. The CDR3 sequence is CATGPGTGAVETQYF. CDR3 coding DNA: TGTGCCACCGGTCCCGGGACAGGGGCGGTGGAGACCCAGTACTTC.

The chain combines TRBV6-2 or TRBV6-3 with TRBJ2-7, with 10 positions matching TRBD1. CDR1 is MNHEY and CDR2 is SVGEGT in the germline V gene. J gave up 7 bases and V 6 bases, and 12 bases lay outside the gene matches. The CDR3 totals 15 residues. Here the CDR3 DNA reads TGTGCCAGCAGCCCCGGGACAGGGGTTTGGGGGGAGCAGTACTTC. Protein product: CASSPGTGVWGEQYF.

This clone was recorded only once. The chain recombines TRBV18 with TRBJ2-7; TRBD2 matches 12 bases. The V segment lost 3 bases and the J segment 3 bases; nucleotides outside the gene matches: 3. The CDR3 contains 15 residues. Germline V gene lookup returns CDR1 KGHSH and CDR2 LQKENI. Written as DNA, the CDR3 is TGTGCCAGCTCACCGCAGACTAGCGGGAGCTACGAGCAGTACTTC. Its translation: CASSPQTSGSYEQYF.

The chain is built from TRBV4-1 and TRBJ2-7; possibly TRBD2 for D (6 bases). The ends were cut back, 3 bases at V and 0 bases at J, with 12 bases in the middle. Germline assignment: CDR1 MGHRA and CDR2 YSYEKL. The CDR3 is 15 amino acids. The CDR3 region is CASSHGGRFSYEQYF. For the CDR3, the DNA is TGCGCCAGCAGCCACGGAGGGAGATTCTCCTACGAGCAGTACTTC.

The chain employs TRBV25-1 and TRBJ2-3; the match to TRBD2 covers 7 bases. Germline V gene sequence: CDR1 MGHDK, CDR2 SYGVNS. Trimming removed 4 bases from V and 4 bases from J; junction bases left unmatched: 5. This CDR3 spans 14 amino acids. The CDR3 DNA reads TGTGCCAGCAGTGGAGGGAGGGGCTCAGATACGCAGTATTTT. It yields the protein CASSGGRGSDTQYF.

Only a few counts were recorded for this clone. This chain connects TRBV4-2 to TRBJ2-7; TRBD2 agrees at 9 bases. Looked up from germline, CDR1 is LGHNA and CDR2 is YNFKEQ. The CDR3 is 21 residues long. V lost 3 bases and J lost 5; bases outside the gene matches: 26. The CDR3: CASSQAFGSRGGSGSFHEQYF. The CDR3 nucleotides are TGTGCCAGCAGCCAGGCATTCGGGAGCAGGGGTGGTAGCGGGAGTTTCCACGAGCAGTACTTC.

V and J are TRBV4-2 and TRBJ2-2, with D uncertain. Trimming left V 2 bases short and J 2 bases short, with 12 bases between. From germline, CDR1 is LGHNA and CDR2 YNFKEQ. The CDR3 is made up of 16 amino acids. CDR3 sequence reads: CASSQPPNLNTGELFF. In DNA form, the CDR3 reads TGTGCCAGCAGCCAACCCCCTAACTTAAACACCGGGGAGCTGTTTTTT.

CDR3 residues: CASSPGLSWYGYTF. Here the CDR3 DNA reads TGCGCCAGCAGCCCGGGACTCTCTTGGTATGGCTACACCTTC. The rearrangement uses TRBV4-1 and TRBJ1-2; perhaps TRBD1 as D (5 bases). Germline loops: CDR1 MGHRA, CDR2 YSYEKL. The CDR3 extends over 14 amino acids. Deletions cut 4 bases from V and 5 bases from J, with 14 bases between.

The V call is TRBV18, the J call TRBJ1-1, with D unresolved. The germline V and J ends were trimmed by 4 bases and 1 base, with 13 bases remaining between them. Germline values: CDR1 KGHSH, CDR2 LQKENI. The length of the CDR3 is 15 residues. CDR3 loop: CASSRPSPANTEAFF. In DNA form, the CDR3 reads TGTGCCAGCTCACGGCCATCCCCTGCGAACACTGAAGCTTTCTTT.

The genes are TRBV2 and TRBJ2-7; TRBD1 might be the D (6 bases). The CDR3 runs 12 residues. Trimming stripped 7 bases from V and 3 bases from J, with 10 bases between. The V gene's germline CDR1 is SNHLY and CDR2 FYNNEI. CDR3 sequence: CASTADSYEQYF. The DNA of the CDR3 is TGTGCCAGCACCGCGGACAGCTACGAGCAGTACTTC.

The chain uses TRBV11-3 and TRBJ2-1, with TRBD2 identical over 8 bases. Germline CDR1 SGHNT, CDR2 YENEEA. There are 14 residues in the CDR3. V was pared by 5 bases and J by 9 bases, with 9 bases of the junction left unmatched. CDR3 sequence: CASSHPAGVREQFF. The DNA of the CDR3 is TGTGCCAGCAGCCACCCAGCGGGAGTACGTGAGCAGTTCTTC. Full variable domain (remainder filled in from reference TRBV11-3 and TRBJ2-1): EAGVVQSPRYKIIEKKQPVAFWCNPISGHNTLYWYLQNLGQGPELLIRYENEEAVDDSQLPKDRFSAERLKGVDSTLKIQPAELGDSAVYLCASSHPAGVREQFFGPGTRLTVL.

V is TRBV24-1 and J is TRBJ2-2; weak D call: TRBD1 (6 bases). V shed 6 bases and J shed 6 bases, with 16 bases lying between them. The CDR3 length is 15 residues. CDR1 is KGHDR, CDR2 SFDVKD, per germline. The CDR3 sequence: CATSPPRGIAGELFF. The CDR3 DNA is TGTGCCACCAGTCCCCCCAGGGGAATCGCCGGGGAGCTGTTTTTT.

CDR3 region: CASSLSGAGTDTQYF. Written as DNA, the CDR3 is TGTGCCAGCAGCTTATCAGGGGCCGGCACAGATACGCAGTATTTT. V gene TRBV7-3 combines with J gene TRBJ2-3, with D possibly matching TRBD1 (6 bases). V lost 2 bases and J 1 base, leaving 10 bases between the germline ends. Germline CDR1 reads SGHTA; CDR2 reads FQGTGA. This CDR3 region has 15 residues.

The chain uses TRBV4-3 and TRBJ2-7; 8 nucleotides line up with TRBD1. Germline values: CDR1 LGHNA, CDR2 YSLEER. The CDR3 is 14 amino acids. V trimming: 1 base; J trimming: 4 bases; junction bases outside the gene matches: 3. In DNA, the CDR3 is TGCGCCAGCAGCCAAGCACAGGGGGATTACGAGCAGTACTTC. The encoded protein is CASSQAQGDYEQYF.

The chain has TRBV3-1 (or the pseudogene TRBV3-2) and TRBJ2-5; possible D gene TRBD2, 6 bases. V shed 4 bases and J shed 4 bases, with 16 bases lying between them. Germline V lookup: CDR1 LGHDT, CDR2 YNNKEL (reference sequence). The CDR3 consists of 15 residues. In nucleotides, the CDR3 is TGTGCCAGCAGCCTTAGGGGTGCGGAGGGAGAGACCCAGTACTTC. Translating it yields CASSLRGAEGETQYF.

The V gene is TRBV29-1, the J gene TRBJ2-3; 10 nucleotides match TRBD2. CDR3 length: 15 residues. J was trimmed by 2 bases and V by 6 bases; bases with no gene match: 8. Germline V CDR1 and CDR2: SQVTM, ANQGSEA. The CDR3, as DNA: TGCAGCGTGCCGAGGCTAGCGGGAGTCACAGATACGCAGTATTTT. It encodes CSVPRLAGVTDTQYF.

The gene calls are TRBV12-3 or TRBV12-4 and TRBJ2-3; TRBD2 is a possible D gene (6 bases). The CDR3 totals 13 residues. Here the CDR3 reads CVNERVSTDTQYF. CDR3 coding DNA: TGTGTAAATGAGCGGGTTAGCACAGATACGCAGTATTTT.

This clone occurred once. This chain connects TRBV12-3 or TRBV12-4 to TRBJ1-2; D is possibly TRBD1 (5 bases). V was cut by 4 bases and J by 8 bases, with 14 bases left in between. The CDR3 consists of 13 residues. CDR3 residues: CASSWEGSGGYTF. CDR3 bases: TGTGCCAGCAGTTGGGAGGGGTCCGGGGGCTACACCTTC.

The chain has TRBV9 and TRBJ2-3, with TRBD2 identical over 12 bases. The CDR3 extends over 16 amino acids. After removal of 4 bases from V and 2 bases from J, the junction contained 5 bases not matched to a gene. Germline assignment: CDR1 SGDLS and CDR2 YYNGEE. Here the CDR3 reads CASSFRTSGATDTQYF. For the CDR3, the DNA is TGTGCCAGCAGCTTCCGGACTAGCGGGGCCACAGATACGCAGTATTTT.

The V call is TRBV11-3, the J call TRBJ2-7; perhaps TRBD2 as D (6 bases). Germline V lookup: CDR1 SGHNT, CDR2 YENEEA. The CDR3 has 16 amino acids. V was clipped by 0 bases and J by 6 bases, with 18 bases between them. The CDR3 reads CASSLDLAGSGAEQYF. CDR3 nucleotide sequence: TGTGCCAGCAGCTTAGATCTGGCGGGGTCCGGGGCCGAGCAGTACTTC.